What follows is one T cell receptor beta chain and its context. V lost 2 bases and J lost 11, with 10 bases in between. The germline V gene has CDR1 SGHTS and CDR2 YDEGEE. The CDR3 contains 11 residues. This entry comes from a study of shared clonotypes between healthy human individuals. Naive CD8 cells lacked CD45RO and underwent positive selection for CCR7, leaving out terminally differentiated effector memory CD45RA+ cells. Healthy HIV-negative adults without recent acute infections or vaccinations served as donors. TCRdb's table, derived via immunoSEQ multiplex PCR, lists solely in-frame clones and lacks some. The sample contains over 2 million clones, approximately 94% of which appear only once.

Specimen: naive CD8+ T cells sorted from blood. The clonotype originates from a man between 18 and 35 years old in good health. The chain recombines TRBV5-8 with TRBJ1-1; D possibly corresponds to TRBD1 (5 bases). The CDR3: CASSFSGEAFF. CDR3 coding DNA: TGTGCCAGCAGCTTTTCGGGGGAGGCTTTCTTT.